This T cell receptor (beta chain) derives from a study of OX40 agonist ivuxolimab in advanced cancers. On the study more broadly: Treatment of patients was with ivuxolimab, an agonistic anti-OX40 (CD134) antibody. Patients assigned to dose escalation were diagnosed with hepatocellular carcinoma, melanoma, renal cell or head and neck cancer.

Germline lookup yields CDR1 MNHEY and CDR2 SVGAGI. This CDR3 spans 15 amino acids. Trimming cost V 4 bases and J 6 bases; bases outside gene matches: 10. The table came from immunoSEQ multiplex PCR; TCRdb's copy has only in-frame clones and leaves some out. The sample records approximately 62,000 clones, approximately 91% being singletons. Whole-study results and caveats: It was also the case that some nonresponders had low normalized T-cell clonal expansion.

Sampling of blood occurred at baseline, cycle 4 day 1, and cycle 7 day 1. On this clone itself: Its antigen remains unknown.

The sequences come from CD4+ or CD8+ T cells sorted from blood, collected in a trial of the OX40 agonist ivuxolimab. The clonotype originates from an adult with an advanced solid tumor such as melanoma, head and neck, liver or kidney cancer. This rearrangement joins TRBV6-5 to TRBJ1-2, with TRBD1 matching 8 bases. CDR3 DNA: TGTGCCAGCAGTTTCACCGGACAGGGTGAGAATGGCTACACCTTC. The encoded protein is CASSFTGQGENGYTF.